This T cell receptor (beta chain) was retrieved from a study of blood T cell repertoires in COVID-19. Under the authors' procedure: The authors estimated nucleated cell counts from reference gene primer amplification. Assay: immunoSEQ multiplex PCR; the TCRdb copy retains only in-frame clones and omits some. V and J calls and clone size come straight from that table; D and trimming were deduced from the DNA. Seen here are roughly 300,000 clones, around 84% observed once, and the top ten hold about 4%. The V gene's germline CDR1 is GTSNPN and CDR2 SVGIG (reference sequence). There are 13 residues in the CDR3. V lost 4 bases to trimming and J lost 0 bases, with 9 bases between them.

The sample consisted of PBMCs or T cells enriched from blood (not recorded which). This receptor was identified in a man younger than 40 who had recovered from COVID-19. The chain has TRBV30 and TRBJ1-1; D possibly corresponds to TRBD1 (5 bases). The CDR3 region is CAWTRGMNTEAFF. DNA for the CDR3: TGTGCCTGGACTAGGGGCATGAACACTGAAGCTTTCTTT.